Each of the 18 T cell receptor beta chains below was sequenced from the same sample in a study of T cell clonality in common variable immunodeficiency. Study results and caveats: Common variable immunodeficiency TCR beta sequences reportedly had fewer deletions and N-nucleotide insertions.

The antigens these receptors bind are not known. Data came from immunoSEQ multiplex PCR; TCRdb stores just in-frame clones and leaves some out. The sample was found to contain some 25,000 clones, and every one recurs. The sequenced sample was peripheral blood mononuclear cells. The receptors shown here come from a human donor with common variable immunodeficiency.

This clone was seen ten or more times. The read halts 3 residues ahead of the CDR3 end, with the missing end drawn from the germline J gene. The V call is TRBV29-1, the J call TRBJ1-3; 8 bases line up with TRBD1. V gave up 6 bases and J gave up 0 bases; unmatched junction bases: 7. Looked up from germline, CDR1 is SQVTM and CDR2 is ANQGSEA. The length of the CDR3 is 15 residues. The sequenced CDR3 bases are TGCAGCGTGGGGGGGACAGGCCTCTCTGGAAACACC. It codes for CSVGGTGLSGNT. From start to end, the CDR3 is CSVGGTGLSGNTIYF.

Incomplete CDR3 DNA: TGTGCCAGTAGTATAGACCGGTCCGGGGAG. It encodes CASSIDRSGE. The CDR3 reads in full as CASSIDRSGELFF. J is TRBJ2-2 and V is TRBV19; D is undetermined. The read is 3 residues too short to cover the CDR3 end, so that end is filled in from the germline J gene. CDR3 size: 13 residues. Trimming shortened V by 0 bases and J by 6 bases, and 5 bases separated the two germline ends. CDR1 and CDR2 (germline): LNHDA, SQIVND (reference sequence).

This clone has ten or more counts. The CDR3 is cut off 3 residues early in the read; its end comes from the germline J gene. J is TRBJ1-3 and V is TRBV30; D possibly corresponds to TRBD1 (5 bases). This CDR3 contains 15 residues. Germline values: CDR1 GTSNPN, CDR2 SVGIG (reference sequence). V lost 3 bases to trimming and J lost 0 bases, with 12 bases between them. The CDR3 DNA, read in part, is TGTGCCTGGAGACAGGCGCTTTACTCTGGAAACACC. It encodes CAWRQALYSGNT. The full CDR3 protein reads CAWRQALYSGNTIYF.

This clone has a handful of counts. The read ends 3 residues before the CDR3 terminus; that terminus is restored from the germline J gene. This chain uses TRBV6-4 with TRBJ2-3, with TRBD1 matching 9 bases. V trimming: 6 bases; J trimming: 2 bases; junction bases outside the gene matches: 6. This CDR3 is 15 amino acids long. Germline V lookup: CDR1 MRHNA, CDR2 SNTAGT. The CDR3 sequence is CASSKDRGLTDTQYF. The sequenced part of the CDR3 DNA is TGTGCCAGCAGCAAGGACAGGGGCCTCACAGATACG.

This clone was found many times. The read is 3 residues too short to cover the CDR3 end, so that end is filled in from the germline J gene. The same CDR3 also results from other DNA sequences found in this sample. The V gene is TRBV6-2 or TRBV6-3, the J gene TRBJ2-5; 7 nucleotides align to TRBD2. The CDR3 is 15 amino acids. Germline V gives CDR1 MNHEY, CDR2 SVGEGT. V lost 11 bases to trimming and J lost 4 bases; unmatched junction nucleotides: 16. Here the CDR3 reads CAASIQAGFRETQYF. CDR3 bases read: TGTGCCGCCAGCATTCAAGCGGGGTTCCGAGAGACC.

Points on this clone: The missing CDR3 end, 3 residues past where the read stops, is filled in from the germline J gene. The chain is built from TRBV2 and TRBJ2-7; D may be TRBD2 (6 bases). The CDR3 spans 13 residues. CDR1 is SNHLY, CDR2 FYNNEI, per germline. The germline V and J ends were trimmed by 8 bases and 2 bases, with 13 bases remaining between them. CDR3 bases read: TGTGCCAGCCGGGGGTTTGCTCCCTACGAG. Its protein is CASRGFAPYE. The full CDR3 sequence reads CASRGFAPYEQYF. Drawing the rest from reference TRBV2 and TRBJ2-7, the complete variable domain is EPEVTQTPSHQVTQMGQEVILRCVPISNHLYFYWYRQILGQKVEFLVSFYNNEISEKSEIFDDQFSVERPDGSNFTLKIRSTKLEDSAMYFCASRGFAPYEQYFGPGTRLTVT.

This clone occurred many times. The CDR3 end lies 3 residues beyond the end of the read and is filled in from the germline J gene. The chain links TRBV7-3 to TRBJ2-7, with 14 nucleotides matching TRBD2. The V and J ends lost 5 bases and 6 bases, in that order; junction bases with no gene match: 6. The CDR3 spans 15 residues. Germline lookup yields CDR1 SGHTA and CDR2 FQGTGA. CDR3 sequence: CASSRGLAGGSEQYF. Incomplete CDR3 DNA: TGTGCCAGCAGCCGTGGACTAGCGGGAGGCTCCGAG.

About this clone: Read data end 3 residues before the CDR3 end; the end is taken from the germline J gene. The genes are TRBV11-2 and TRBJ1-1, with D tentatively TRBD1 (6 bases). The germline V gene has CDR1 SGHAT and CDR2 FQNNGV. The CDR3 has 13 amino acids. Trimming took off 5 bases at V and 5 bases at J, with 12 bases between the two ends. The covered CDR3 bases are TGTGCCAGCAGCCTGACGAGGGGGACTGAA. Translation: CASSLTRGTE. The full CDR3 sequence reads CASSLTRGTEAFF.

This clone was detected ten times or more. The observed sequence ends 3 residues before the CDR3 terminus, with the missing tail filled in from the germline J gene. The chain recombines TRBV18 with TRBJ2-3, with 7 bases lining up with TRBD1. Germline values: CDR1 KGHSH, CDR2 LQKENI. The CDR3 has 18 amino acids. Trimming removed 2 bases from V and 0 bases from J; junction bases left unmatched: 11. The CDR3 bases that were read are TGTGCCAGCTCACCAATCTCGTTGTGGGACAGCAGCACAGATACG. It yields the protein CASSPISLWDSSTDT. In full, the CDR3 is CASSPISLWDSSTDTQYF.

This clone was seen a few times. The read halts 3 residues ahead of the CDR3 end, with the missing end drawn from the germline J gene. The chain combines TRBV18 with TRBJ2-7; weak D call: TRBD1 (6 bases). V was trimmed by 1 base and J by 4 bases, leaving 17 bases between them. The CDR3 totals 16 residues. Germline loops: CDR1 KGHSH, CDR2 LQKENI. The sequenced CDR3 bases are TGTGCCAGCTCACCACGACAGGAAATCTCCGTATACGAG. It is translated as CASSPRQEISVYE. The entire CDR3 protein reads CASSPRQEISVYEQYF.

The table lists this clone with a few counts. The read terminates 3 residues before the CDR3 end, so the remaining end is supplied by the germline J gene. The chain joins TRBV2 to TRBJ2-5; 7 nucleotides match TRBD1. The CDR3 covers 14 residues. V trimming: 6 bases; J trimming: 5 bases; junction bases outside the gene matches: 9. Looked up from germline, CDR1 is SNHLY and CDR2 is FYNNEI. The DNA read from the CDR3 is TGTGCCAGCAGGCCCGACAGGGCGTGGGAGACC. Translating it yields CASRPDRAWET. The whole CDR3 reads CASRPDRAWETQYF. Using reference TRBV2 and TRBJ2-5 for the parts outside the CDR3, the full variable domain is EPEVTQTPSHQVTQMGQEVILRCVPISNHLYFYWYRQILGQKVEFLVSFYNNEISEKSEIFDDQFSVERPDGSNFTLKIRSTKLEDSAMYFCASRPDRAWETQYFGPGTRLLVL.

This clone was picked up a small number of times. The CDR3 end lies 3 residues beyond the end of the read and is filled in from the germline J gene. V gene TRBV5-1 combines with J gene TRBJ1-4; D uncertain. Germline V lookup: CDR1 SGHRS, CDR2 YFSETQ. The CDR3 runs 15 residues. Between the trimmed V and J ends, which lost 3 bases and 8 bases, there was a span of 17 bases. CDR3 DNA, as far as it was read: TGCGCCAGCAGCTCGTTGGGTAGTCAAGGGGAAAAA. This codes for CASSSLGSQGEK. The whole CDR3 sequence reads CASSSLGSQGEKLFF.

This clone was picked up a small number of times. CDR3 in amino acids: CASSPTQGPYTEAFF. The CDR3 DNA, read in part, is TGTGCCAGCAGCCCCACACAGGGCCCCTACACTGAA. J is TRBJ1-1 and V is TRBV7-2; maybe TRBD1 (6 bases). The CDR3 end is not reached by the read, which stops 3 residues before it; the germline J gene fills it in. Germline lookup yields CDR1 SGHTA and CDR2 FQGNSA. This CDR3 spans 15 amino acids. V lost 5 bases and J lost 3, with 16 bases in between.

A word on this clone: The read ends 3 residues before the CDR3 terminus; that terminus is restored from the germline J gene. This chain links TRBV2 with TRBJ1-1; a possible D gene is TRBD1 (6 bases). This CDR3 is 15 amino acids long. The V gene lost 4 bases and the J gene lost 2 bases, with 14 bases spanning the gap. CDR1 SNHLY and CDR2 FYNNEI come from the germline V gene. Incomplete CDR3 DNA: TGTGCCAGCAGTGGGGGGCAGCCAGGTAACACTGAA. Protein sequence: CASSGGQPGNTE. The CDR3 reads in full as CASSGGQPGNTEAFF.

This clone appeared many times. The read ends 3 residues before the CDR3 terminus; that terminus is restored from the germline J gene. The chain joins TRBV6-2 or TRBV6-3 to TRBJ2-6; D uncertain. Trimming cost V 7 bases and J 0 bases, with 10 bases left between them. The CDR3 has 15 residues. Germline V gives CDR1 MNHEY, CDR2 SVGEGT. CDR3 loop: CASTPGFSGANVLTF. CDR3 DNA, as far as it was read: TGTGCCAGCACCCCTGGCTTCTCTGGGGCCAACGTC.

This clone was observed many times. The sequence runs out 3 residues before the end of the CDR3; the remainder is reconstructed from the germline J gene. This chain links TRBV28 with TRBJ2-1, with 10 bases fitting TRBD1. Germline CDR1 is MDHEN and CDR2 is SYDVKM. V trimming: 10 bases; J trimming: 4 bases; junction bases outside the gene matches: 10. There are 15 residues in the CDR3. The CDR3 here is CATGHGQGGYNEQFF. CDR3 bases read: TGTGCCACCGGACATGGACAGGGGGGTTACAATGAG.

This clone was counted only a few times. This CDR3 reads CASSYLAGEQYF. CDR3 DNA (partial): TGTGCCAGCAGTTACTTGGCGGGCGAG. V is TRBV6-2 or TRBV6-3 and J is TRBJ2-7; TRBD2 is a possible D gene (5 bases). The CDR3 is cut off 3 residues early in the read; its end comes from the germline J gene. CDR1 is MNHEY and CDR2 is SVGEGT in the germline V gene. The V end was cut by 1 base, the J end by 6 bases, with 7 bases between. The CDR3 covers 12 residues.

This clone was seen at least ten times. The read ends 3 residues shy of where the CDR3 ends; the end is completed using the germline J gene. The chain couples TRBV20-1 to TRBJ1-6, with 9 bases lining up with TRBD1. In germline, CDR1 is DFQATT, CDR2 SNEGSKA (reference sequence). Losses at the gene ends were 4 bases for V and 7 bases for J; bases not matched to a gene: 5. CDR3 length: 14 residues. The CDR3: CSATPGQGNSPLHF. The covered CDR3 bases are TGCAGTGCTACACCAGGACAGGGGAATTCACCC.